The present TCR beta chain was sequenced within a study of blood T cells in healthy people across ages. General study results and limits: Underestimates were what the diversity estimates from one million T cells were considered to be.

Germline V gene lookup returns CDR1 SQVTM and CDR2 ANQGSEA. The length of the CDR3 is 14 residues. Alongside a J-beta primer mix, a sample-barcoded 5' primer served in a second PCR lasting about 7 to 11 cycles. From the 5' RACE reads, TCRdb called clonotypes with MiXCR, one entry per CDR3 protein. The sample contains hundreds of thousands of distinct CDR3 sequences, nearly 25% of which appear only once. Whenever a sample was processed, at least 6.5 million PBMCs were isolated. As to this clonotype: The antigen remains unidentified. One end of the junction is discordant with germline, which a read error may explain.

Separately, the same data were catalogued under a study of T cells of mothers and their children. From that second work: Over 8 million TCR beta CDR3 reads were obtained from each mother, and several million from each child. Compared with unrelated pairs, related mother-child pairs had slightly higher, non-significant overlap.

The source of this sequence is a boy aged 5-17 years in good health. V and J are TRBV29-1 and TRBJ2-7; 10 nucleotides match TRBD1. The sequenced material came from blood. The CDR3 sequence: CSVLSETGGNEPYF. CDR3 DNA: TGCAGCGTTCTCTCCGAGACAGGGGGCAACGAGCCGTACTTC.